This paragraph covers one T cell receptor (beta chain) sequence. This specimen belongs to a study of molecular identifiers for immune sequencing clone quantification. TCRdb re-called the PCR reads through MiXCR, storing one row per CDR3 protein. The sample comprises approximately 320,000 distinct CDR3 sequences, 24% of which are singletons, and 0.65% to 0.95% rests with the top ten. This TCR was sampled from a human donor in good health. Some libraries in this study had Jurkat cell RNA spiked in. The sequenced sample was naive CD8+ T cells from blood, with Jurkat cell RNA spiked in. Subset reported: FACS-sorted CD8+CD4-CCR7+CD45RA+ naive T cells.

The CDR3: CASSHKDKGPNQPQHF. As DNA, the CDR3 is TGTGCCAGCAGCCATAAAGACAAAGGCCCCAATCAGCCCCAGCATTTT. The V call is TRBV5-8, the J call TRBJ1-5; no definite D call. V was shortened by 4 bases and J by 3 bases, with 17 bases between the two germline ends. The CDR3 is made up of 16 amino acids. Germline CDR1 SGHTS, CDR2 YDEGEE. The variable domain in full, completed from reference TRBV5-8 and TRBJ1-5, reads EAGVTQSPTHLIKTRGQQATLRCSPISGHTSVYWYQQALGLGLQFLLWYDEGEERNRGNFPPRFSGRQFPNYSSELNVNALELEDSALYLCASSHKDKGPNQPQHFGDGTRLSIL.